Listed below are T cell receptor beta chains from one sample, sequenced in a study of CD8+CD57+ T cells in acquired aplastic anemia. TCRdb analysed the reads with MiXCR anew, one entry per CDR3 protein. The sample consists of hundreds of thousands of distinct CDR3 sequences, approximately 70% of them appearing once. Sequencing used sorted CD4+, CD8+, or CD8+CD57+ T cells (not recorded which) from PBMCs. These receptors all come from a human donor in good health, serving as a control. Each CDR3 is given with its conserved first and last residue. The D gene is left open where the match is weak. Size values are once, few and many counts, or a class for expanded clones, and some rows have none.

J	D	V	size	CDR3	DNA
TRBJ1-5	-	TRBV4-3	-	CARSNSNQPQHF	TGCGCCAGGAGCAATAGCAATCAGCCCCAGCATTTT
TRBJ1-1	-	TRBV7-9	-	CASSLPTSYPDAFF	TGTGCCAGCAGCTTGCCGACCAGCTACCCTGACGCTTTCTTT
TRBJ2-3	-	TRBV7-2	-	CASSLARGNTEAF	TGTGCCAGCAGCTTAGCTCGCGGGAACACTGAAGCTTTC
TRBJ2-7	TRBD2	TRBV7-2	-	CASSLAGTSGGASLEQYF	TGTGCCAGCAGCTTAGCGGGGACTAGCGGGGGGGCGTCTCTGGAGCAGTACTTC
TRBJ1-5	-	TRBV10-2	-	CATSCQGGDQPQHF	TGCGCCACCAGCTGCCAGGGAGGGGATCAGCCCCAGCATTTT
TRBJ1-2	-	TRBV5-6	-	CASSLKRGRAGYTF	TGTGCCAGCAGCCTCAAACGGGGCAGGGCTGGCTACACCTTC
TRBJ2-1	TRBD2	TRBV3-1	few	CACSQDGGGLSRFF	TGTGCCTGCAGCCAAGACGGCGGGGGGCTTTCTCGATTCTTC
TRBJ2-3	-	TRBV7-2	-	CASSLDRNSPLHFF	TGTGCCAGCAGCTTAGACAGGAATTCACCCCTCCACTTTTTT
TRBJ1-6	-	TRBV6-5	many	CASSPRANSPLHF	TGTGCCAGCAGTCCTAGGGCAAATTCACCCCTCCACTTT
TRBJ2-5	-	TRBV5-5	many	CASSLQQTQETQYF	TGTGCCAGCAGCTTGCAGCAGACCCAAGAGACCCAGTACTTC
TRBJ2-7	-	TRBV11-2	-	CASSLNGGWTYEQF	TGTGCCAGCAGCCTCAACGGGGGATGGACCTACGAGCAGTTC
TRBJ1-1	-	TRBV12-3/TRBV12-4	-	CASRDLQGNTEAFF	TGTGCCAGCAGAGATCTACAGGGGAACACTGAAGCTTTCTTT
TRBJ2-7	-	TRBV7-9	-	CASSLAFYEQYF	TGTGCCAGCAGCTTAGCCTTCTACGAGCAGTACTTC
TRBJ2-3	-	TRBV24-1	-	CATSDSGTDTQYF	TGTGCCACCAGTGATTCCGGGACAGATACGCAGTATTTT
TRBJ1-3	-	TRBV20-1	-	CSATPGTESTIYF	TGCAGTGCTACCCCGGGCACTGAAAGTACCATATATTTT
TRBJ1-2	-	TRBV20-1	once	CSATLPGGYTF	TGCAGTGCTACGCTACCGGGTGGCTACACCTTC
TRBJ2-7	-	TRBV20-1	-	CSAKIGGGTAYEQYF	TGCAGTGCCAAGATAGGAGGGGGCACTGCCTACGAGCAGTACTTC
TRBJ2-1	TRBD2	TRBV12-3/TRBV12-4	few	CATSDTSGGANEQFF	TGTGCCACCAGTGATACTAGCGGGGGGGCCAATGAGCAGTTCTTC
TRBJ1-6	-	TRBV7-8	-	CASSLMVLANSPLHF	TGTGCCAGCAGCTTAATGGTTCTAGCGAATTCACCCCTCCACTTT
TRBJ2-1	TRBD1	TRBV20-1	many	CSAPGTGVNDEQFF	TGCAGTGCTCCCGGGACAGGGGTCAATGATGAGCAGTTCTTC
TRBJ2-5	-	TRBV7-8	-	CASSLRKSSGETQYF	TGTGCCAGCAGCTTACGAAAAAGCTCGGGGGAGACCCAGTACTTC
TRBJ2-7	TRBD2	TRBV20-1	-	CSARSPSGGSKKYEQYF	TGCAGTGCTAGATCCCCATCGGGCGGGAGTAAAAAATATGAGCAGTACTTC
TRBJ1-1	-	TRBV11-2	-	CCSSTPLQSSGTEAFF	TGCTGCAGCAGCACACCGTTACAGTCTTCGGGGACTGAAGCTTTCTTT
TRBJ2-7	TRBD1	TRBV19	-	CASSFRQGVVEQYF	TGCGCCAGCAGCTTCAGACAGGGGGTCGTCGAGCAGTACTTC
TRBJ1-3	-	TRBV5-1	-	CASSLGGGGDTIYF	TGCGCCAGCAGCTTGGGCGGCGGGGGAGACACCATATATTTT
TRBJ1-1	-	TRBV11-2	many	CASSLPRINEAFF	TGTGCCAGCAGCTTACCCAGGATCAATGAAGCTTTCTTT
TRBJ2-7	TRBD1	TRBV2	-	CARNRDRPGEQYF	TGTGCCAGAAACCGGGACAGACCGGGCGAGCAGTACTTC
TRBJ2-7	-	TRBV9	-	CASSEGQNSYDYF	TGCGCCAGCAGCGAAGGACAGAACAGCTATGACTACTTC
TRBJ1-2	-	TRBV7-2	-	CASSVTNSRNGYTF	TGTGCCAGCAGCGTTACTAACTCACGGAATGGCTACACCTTC
TRBJ1-2	-	TRBV12-3/TRBV12-4	many	CASSLSRSYGYTF	TGTGCCAGCAGTTTATCCAGGTCCTATGGCTACACCTTC
TRBJ1-5	-	TRBV24-1	-	CATSEGTSNQPQHF	TGTGCCACCAGTGAGGGGACCAGCAATCAGCCCCAGCATTTT
TRBJ1-1	TRBD1	TRBV6-5	many	CASSSIRDRGRNTEAFF	TGTGCCAGCAGTTCCATCCGGGACAGGGGGCGTAACACTGAAGCTTTCTTT
TRBJ2-1	-	TRBV7-2	-	CASSLSPVGSYNEQFF	TGTGCCAGCAGCTTAAGCCCAGTTGGGTCCTACAATGAGCAGTTCTTC
TRBJ1-2	-	TRBV12-3/TRBV12-4	many	CASTPTLRQSYGYTF	TGTGCCAGCACTCCCACACTGCGGCAGTCCTATGGCTACACCTTC
TRBJ1-6	TRBD1	TRBV19	-	CASSLGQGANNSPLHF	TGTGCCAGTAGCCTAGGACAGGGGGCAAATAATTCACCCCTCCACTTT
TRBJ1-6	-	TRBV12-3/TRBV12-4	few	CASSLTGSPLHF	TGTGCCAGCAGTTTAACAGGGTCACCCCTCCACTTT
TRBJ2-2	-	TRBV7-3	many	CASSLGSGELFF	TGTGCCAGCAGCTTAGGATCCGGGGAGCTGTTTTTT
TRBJ1-2	-	TRBV12-3/TRBV12-4	-	CASFSTNYGYTF	TGTGCCAGCTTTAGCACTAACTATGGCTACACCTTC
TRBJ1-5	TRBD1	TRBV7-9	-	CASSPGRGATHHF	TGTGCCAGCAGCCCTGGCAGGGGGGCGACCCACCATTTT
TRBJ2-7	TRBD2	TRBV7-8	-	CASSVASGGSFYEQYF	TGTGCCAGCAGCGTAGCTAGCGGGGGGTCCTTTTACGAGCAGTACTTC
TRBJ1-6	TRBD1	TRBV12-3/TRBV12-4	-	CASSSGQGRSPLHF	TGTGCCAGCAGTTCCGGACAGGGGCGATCACCCCTCCACTTT
TRBJ1-5	TRBD1	TRBV4-2	-	CASSHQGQGHF	TGTGCCAGCAGCCACCAGGGACAGGGTCATTTT
TRBJ2-7	TRBD1	TRBV5-8	many	CASSQRQGSYEQYF	TGTGCCAGCAGCCAGAGACAGGGGTCCTACGAGCAGTACTTC
TRBJ2-7	-	TRBV29-1	-	CSSRHGSTYAQYF	TGCAGCAGTCGGCACGGGAGCACATACGCGCAGTACTTC